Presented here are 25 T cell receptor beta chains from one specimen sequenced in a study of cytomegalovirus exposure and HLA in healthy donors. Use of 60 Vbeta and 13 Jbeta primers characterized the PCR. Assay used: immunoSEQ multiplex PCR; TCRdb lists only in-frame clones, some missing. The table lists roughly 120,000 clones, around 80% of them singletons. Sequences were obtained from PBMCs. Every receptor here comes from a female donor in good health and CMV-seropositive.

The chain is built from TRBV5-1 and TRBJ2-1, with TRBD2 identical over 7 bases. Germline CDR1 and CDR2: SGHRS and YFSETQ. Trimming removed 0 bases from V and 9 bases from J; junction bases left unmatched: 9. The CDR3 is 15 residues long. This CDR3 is CASSLGAGRGSEQFF. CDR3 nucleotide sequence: TGCGCCAGCAGCTTGGGGGCCGGGCGGGGGAGTGAGCAGTTCTTC.

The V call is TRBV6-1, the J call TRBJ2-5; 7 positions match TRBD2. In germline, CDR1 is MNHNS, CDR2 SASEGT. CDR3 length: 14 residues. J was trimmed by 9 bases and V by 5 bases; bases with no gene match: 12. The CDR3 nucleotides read TGTGCCAGCAGTCCTCACGCCCGGGACTACCCCCAGTACTTC. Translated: CASSPHARDYPQYF.

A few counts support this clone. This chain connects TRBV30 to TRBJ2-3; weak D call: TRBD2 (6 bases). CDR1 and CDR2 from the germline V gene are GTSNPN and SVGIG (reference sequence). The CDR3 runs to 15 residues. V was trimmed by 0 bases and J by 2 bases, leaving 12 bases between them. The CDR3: CAWSVRGLLTDTQYF. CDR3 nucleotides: TGTGCCTGGAGTGTACGGGGACTTCTCACAGATACGCAGTATTTT.

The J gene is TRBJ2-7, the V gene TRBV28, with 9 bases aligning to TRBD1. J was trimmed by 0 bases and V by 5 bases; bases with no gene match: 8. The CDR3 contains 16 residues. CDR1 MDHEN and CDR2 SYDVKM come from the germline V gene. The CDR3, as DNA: TGTGCCAGCAGTGCCACCGGGACAGGGCACTCCTACGAGCAGTACTTC. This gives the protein CASSATGTGHSYEQYF.

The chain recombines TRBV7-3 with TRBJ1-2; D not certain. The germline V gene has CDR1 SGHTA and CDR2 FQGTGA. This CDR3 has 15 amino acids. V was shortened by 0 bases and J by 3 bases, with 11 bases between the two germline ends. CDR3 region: CASSLTQTGYYGYTF. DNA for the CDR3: TGTGCCAGCAGCTTAACGCAAACGGGTTACTATGGCTACACCTTC.

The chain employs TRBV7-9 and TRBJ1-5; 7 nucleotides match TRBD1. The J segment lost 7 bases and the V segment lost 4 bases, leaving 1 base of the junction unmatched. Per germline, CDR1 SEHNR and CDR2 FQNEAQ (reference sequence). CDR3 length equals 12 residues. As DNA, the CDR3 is TGTGCCAGCAGCTCGACAGGGCAGCCCCAGCATTTT. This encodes CASSSTGQPQHF.

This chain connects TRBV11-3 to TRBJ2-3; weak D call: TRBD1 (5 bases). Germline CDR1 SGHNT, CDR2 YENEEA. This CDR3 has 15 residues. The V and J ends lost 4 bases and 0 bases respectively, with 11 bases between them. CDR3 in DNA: TGTGCCAGCAGCTGGGGCGGCCCTAGCACAGATACGCAGTATTTT. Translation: CASSWGGPSTDTQYF.

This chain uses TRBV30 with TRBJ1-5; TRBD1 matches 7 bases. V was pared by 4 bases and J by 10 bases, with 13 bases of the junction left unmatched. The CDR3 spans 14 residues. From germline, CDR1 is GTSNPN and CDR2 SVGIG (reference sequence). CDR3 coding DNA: TGTGCCTGGAACATTCCGGGACAGCTTTTACCCCAGCATTTT. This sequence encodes CAWNIPGQLLPQHF.

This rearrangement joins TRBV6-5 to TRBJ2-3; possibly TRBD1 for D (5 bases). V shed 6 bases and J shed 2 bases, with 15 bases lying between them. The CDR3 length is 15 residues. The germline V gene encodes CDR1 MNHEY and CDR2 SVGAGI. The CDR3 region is CASRGSRVATDTQYF. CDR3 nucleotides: TGTGCCAGCAGAGGAAGCAGGGTAGCCACAGATACGCAGTATTTT.

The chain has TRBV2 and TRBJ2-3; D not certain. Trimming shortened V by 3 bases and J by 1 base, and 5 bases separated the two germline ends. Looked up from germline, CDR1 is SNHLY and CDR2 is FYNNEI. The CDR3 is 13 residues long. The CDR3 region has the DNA TGTGCCAGCAGTGACTTCGGCACAGATACGCAGTATTTT. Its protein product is CASSDFGTDTQYF. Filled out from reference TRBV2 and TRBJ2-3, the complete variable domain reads EPEVTQTPSHQVTQMGQEVILRCVPISNHLYFYWYRQILGQKVEFLVSFYNNEISEKSEIFDDQFSVERPDGSNFTLKIRSTKLEDSAMYFCASSDFGTDTQYFGPGTRLTVL.

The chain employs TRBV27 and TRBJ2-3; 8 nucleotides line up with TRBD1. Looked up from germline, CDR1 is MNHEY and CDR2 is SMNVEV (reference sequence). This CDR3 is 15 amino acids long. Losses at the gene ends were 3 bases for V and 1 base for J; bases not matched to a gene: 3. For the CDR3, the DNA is TGTGCCAGCAGTTTTGGGGACAGGCGCACAGATACGCAGTATTTT. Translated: CASSFGDRRTDTQYF.

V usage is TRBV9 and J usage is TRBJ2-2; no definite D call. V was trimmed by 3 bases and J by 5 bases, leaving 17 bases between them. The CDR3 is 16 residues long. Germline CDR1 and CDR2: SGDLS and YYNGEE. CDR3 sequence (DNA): TGTGCCAGCAGCGGGCCCGGTCAGAGGTTAACCGGGGAGCTGTTTTTT. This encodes CASSGPGQRLTGELFF.

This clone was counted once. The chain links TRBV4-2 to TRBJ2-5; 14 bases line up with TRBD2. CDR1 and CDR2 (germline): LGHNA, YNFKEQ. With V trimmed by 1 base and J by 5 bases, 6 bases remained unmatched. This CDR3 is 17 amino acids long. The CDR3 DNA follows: TGTGCCAGCAGCCAAGGGGGGACTAGCGGGGGAGGGGAGACCCAGTACTTC. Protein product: CASSQGGTSGGGETQYF.

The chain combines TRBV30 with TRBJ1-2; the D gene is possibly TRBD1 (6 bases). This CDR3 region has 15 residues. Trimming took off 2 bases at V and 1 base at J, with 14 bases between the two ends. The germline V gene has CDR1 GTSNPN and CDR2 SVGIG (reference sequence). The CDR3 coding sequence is TGTGCCTGGAGTATCGGGGGGGCGGATAACTATGGCTACACCTTC. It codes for CAWSIGGADNYGYTF.

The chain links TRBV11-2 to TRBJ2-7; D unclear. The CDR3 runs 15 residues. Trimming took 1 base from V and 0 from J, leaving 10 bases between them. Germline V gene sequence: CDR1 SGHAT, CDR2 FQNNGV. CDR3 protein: CASSLGAVSSYEQYF. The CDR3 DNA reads TGTGCCAGCAGCTTAGGCGCTGTGAGCTCCTACGAGCAGTACTTC.

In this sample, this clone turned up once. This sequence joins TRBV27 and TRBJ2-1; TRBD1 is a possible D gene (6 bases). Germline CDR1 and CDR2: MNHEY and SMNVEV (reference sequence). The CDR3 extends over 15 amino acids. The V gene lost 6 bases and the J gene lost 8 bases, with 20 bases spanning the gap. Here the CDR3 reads CASSLLPGTSDEQFF. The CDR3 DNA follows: TGTGCCAGCAGCCTCTTGCCCGGGACATCGGATGAGCAGTTCTTC.

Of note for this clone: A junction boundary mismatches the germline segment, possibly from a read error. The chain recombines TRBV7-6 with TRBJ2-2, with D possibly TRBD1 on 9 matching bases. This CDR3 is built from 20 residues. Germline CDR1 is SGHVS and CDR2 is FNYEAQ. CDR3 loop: CASSIAGTGTARRNTGELFF. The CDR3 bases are TGTGCCAGCAGCATAGCGGGGACAGGGACTGCTCGGCGAAACACCGGGGAGCTGTTTTTT.

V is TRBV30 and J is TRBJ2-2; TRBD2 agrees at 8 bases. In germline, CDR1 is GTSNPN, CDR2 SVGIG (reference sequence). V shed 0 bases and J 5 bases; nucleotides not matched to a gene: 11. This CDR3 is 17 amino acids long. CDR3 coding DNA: TGTGCCTGGAGTGTAGCAGCGGGGGCCTCGAGGACCGGGGAGCTGTTTTTT. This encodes CAWSVAAGASRTGELFF.

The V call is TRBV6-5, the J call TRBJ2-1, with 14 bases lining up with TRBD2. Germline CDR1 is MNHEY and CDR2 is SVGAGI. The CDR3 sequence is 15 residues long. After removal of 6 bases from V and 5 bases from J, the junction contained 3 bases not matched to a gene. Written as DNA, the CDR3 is TGTGCCAGCAGGGGGACTAGCGGGGGCAACAATGAGCAGTTCTTC. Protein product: CASRGTSGGNNEQFF.

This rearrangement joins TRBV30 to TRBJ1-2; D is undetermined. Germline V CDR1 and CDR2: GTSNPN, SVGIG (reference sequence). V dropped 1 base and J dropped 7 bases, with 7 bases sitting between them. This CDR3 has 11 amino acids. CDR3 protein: CAWSDSFGYTF. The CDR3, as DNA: TGTGCCTGGAGTGACAGTTTTGGCTACACCTTC.

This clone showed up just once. This CDR3 reads CASSLYGNQPQHF. CDR3 coding DNA: TGTGCCAGCAGCTTGTACGGGAATCAGCCCCAGCATTTT. The chain uses TRBV5-5 and TRBJ1-5, with D uncertain. The V and J ends lost 1 base and 4 bases respectively, with 6 bases between them. CDR1 SGHKS and CDR2 YYEKEE come from the germline V gene (reference sequence). This CDR3 is 13 amino acids long.

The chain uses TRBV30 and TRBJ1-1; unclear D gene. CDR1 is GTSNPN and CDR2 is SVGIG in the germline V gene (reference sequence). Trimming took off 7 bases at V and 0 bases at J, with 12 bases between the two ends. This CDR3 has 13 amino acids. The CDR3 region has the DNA TGTGCCTCCCCCCGGGGAATGAACACTGAAGCTTTCTTT. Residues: CASPRGMNTEAFF.

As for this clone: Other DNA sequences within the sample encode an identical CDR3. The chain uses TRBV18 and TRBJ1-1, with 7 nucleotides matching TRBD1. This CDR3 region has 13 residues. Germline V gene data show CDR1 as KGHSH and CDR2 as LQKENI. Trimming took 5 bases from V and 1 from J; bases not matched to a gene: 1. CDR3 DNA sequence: TGTGCCAGCTCAGCAGGGGGGAACACTGAAGCTTTCTTT. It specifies CASSAGGNTEAFF.

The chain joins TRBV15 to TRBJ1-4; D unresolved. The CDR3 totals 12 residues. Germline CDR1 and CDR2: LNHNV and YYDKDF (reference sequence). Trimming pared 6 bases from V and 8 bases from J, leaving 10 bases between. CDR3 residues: CATSQVREKLFF. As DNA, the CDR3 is TGTGCCACCAGTCAGGTACGGGAAAAACTGTTTTTT.

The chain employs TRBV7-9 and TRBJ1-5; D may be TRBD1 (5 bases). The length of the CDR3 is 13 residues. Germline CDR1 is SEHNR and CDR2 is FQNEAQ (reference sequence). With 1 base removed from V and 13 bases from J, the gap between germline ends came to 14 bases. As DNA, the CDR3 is TGTGCCAGCAGCTTAGAGGGAAGGGGTCTGCAGCATTTT. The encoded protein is CASSLEGRGLQHF.